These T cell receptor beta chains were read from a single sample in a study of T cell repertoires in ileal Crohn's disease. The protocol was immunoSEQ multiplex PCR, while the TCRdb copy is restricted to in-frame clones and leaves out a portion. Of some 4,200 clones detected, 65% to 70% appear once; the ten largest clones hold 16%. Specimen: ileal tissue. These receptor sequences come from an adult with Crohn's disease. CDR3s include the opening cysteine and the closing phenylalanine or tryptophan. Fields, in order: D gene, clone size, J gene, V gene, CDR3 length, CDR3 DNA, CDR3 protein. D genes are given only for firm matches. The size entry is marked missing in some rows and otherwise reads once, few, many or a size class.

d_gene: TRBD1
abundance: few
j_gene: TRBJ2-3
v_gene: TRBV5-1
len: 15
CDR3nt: TGCGCCAGCAGCTTGGAGGGACAGGGGGCAGATACGCAGTATTTT
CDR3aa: CASSLEGQGADTQYF

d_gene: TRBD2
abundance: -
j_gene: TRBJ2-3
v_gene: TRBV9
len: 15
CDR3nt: TGTGCCAGCAGCCCTCGGGATAGCGGGGCAGATACGCAGTATTTT
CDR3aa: CASSPRDSGADTQYF

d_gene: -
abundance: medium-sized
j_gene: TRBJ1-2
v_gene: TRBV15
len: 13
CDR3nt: TGTGCCACCAGCAGAGTCGCTAACTATGGCTACACCTTC
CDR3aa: CATSRVANYGYTF

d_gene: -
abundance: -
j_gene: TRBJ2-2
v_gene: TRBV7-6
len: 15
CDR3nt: TGTGCCAGCAGCGGGGGACACCAGAACACCGGGGAGCTGTTTTTT
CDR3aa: CASSGGHQNTGELFF

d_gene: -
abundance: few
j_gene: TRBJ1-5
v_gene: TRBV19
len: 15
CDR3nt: TGTGCCAGCCGTCAGGAGGCACACAGAAATCAGCCCCAGCATTTT
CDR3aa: CASRQEAHRNQPQHF

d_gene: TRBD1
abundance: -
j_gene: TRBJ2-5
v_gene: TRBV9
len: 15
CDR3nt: TGTGCCAGCAGCCCATCGGACAGGGCTCAAGAGACCCAGTACTTC
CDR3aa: CASSPSDRAQETQYF

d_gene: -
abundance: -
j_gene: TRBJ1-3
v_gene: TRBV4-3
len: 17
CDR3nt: TGCGCCAGCAGCCAAGATAGGGGCCATCCCCCTGGAAACACCATATATTTT
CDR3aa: CASSQDRGHPPGNTIYF

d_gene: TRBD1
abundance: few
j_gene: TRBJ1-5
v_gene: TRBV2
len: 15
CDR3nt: TGTGCCAGCAGTGATCAGGACAGGAGCAATCAGCCCCAGCATTTT
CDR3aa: CASSDQDRSNQPQHF

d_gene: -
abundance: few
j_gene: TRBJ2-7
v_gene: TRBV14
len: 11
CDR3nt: TGTGCCAGCAGCCAAGATCTCGAGCAGTACTTC
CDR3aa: CASSQDLEQYF

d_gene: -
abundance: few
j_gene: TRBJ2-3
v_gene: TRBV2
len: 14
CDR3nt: TGTGCCAGCAGTGAAGCGGTATTGGCTGTGGCGCAGTATTTT
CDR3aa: CASSEAVLAVAQYF

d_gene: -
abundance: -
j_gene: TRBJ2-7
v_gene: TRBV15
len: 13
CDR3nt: TGTGCCACCAGCAGAGAACGGGGTGGGGAGCAGTACTTC
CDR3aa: CATSRERGGEQYF

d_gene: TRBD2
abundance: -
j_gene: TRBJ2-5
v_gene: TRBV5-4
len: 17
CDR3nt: TGTGCCAGCAGCTTGGTACTAGCGGGGTCGTACCAAGAGACCCAGTACTTC
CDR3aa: CASSLVLAGSYQETQYF

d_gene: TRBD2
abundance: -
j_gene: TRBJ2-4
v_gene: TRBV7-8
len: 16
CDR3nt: TGTGCCAGCAGCTTAGCGGGCGGGGGGGCCTCGGACATTCAGTACTTC
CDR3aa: CASSLAGGGASDIQYF

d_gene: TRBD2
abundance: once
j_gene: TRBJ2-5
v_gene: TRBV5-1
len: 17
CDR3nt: TGCGCCAGCAGCCCGACTAGCGGGGGGGCCGTGTTAGAGACCCAGTACTTC
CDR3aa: CASSPTSGGAVLETQYF

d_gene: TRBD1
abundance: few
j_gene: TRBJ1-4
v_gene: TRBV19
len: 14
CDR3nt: TGTGCCAGTAGAACCGGGACAGGGCTTGAAAAACTGTTTTTT
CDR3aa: CASRTGTGLEKLFF

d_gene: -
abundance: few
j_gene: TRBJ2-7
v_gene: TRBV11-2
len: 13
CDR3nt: TGTGCCAGCAGTTCCGACAGAGACTACGAGCAGTACTTC
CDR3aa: CASSSDRDYEQYF

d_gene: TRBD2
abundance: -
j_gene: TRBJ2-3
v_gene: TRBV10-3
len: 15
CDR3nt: TGTGCCATCAGTGAAACGGCGGGGGAGACAGATACGCAGTATTTT
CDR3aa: CAISETAGETDTQYF

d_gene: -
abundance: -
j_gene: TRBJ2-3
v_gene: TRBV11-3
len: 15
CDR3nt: TGTGCCAGCAGCTTAAATGGGCAGCGGGTAGATACGCAGTATTTT
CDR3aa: CASSLNGQRVDTQYF

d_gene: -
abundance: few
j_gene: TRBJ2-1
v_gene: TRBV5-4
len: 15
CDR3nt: TGTGCCAGCAGCTTGGGACTGGGCTCGGAGGTAGAGCAGTTCTTC
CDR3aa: CASSLGLGSEVEQFF

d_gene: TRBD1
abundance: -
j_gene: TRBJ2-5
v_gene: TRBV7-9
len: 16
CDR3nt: TGTGCCAGCAGCGCTTCGGACAGGGGGCAATCGGAGACCCAGTACTTC
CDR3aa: CASSASDRGQSETQYF

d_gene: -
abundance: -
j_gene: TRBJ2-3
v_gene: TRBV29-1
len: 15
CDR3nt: TGCAGCGTTGTCCGGGCTAGCCTCCGGGTAGATACGCAGTATTTT
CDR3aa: CSVVRASLRVDTQYF

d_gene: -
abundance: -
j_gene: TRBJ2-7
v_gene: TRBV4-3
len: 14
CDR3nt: TGCGCCAGCAGCCCCTATGGGGGCATCTACGAGCAGTACTTC
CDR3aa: CASSPYGGIYEQYF

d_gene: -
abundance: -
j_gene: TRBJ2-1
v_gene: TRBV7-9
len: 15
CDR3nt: TGTGCCAGCAGCCTTTCGCGGCAGGGCCCCAATGAGCAGTTCTTC
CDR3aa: CASSLSRQGPNEQFF

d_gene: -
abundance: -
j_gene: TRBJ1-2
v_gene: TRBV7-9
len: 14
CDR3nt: TGTGCCAGCAGCCTCCCCGGGGGGCACTATGGCTACACCTTC
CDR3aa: CASSLPGGHYGYTF

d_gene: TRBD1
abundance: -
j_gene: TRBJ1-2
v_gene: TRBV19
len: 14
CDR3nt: TGTGCCAGTAGTCTGTGGGACAGGGGCTATGGCTACACCTTC
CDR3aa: CASSLWDRGYGYTF

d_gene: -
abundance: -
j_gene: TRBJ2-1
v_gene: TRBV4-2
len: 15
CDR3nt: TGTGCCAGCAGCCAAGAGGACTTGCGGGGCGACCAGCAGTTCTTC
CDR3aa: CASSQEDLRGDQQFF

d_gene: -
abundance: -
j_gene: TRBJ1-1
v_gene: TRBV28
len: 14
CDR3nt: TGTGCCAGCAGTTTTTTACAGTCGAACACTGAAGCTTTCTTT
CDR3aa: CASSFLQSNTEAFF

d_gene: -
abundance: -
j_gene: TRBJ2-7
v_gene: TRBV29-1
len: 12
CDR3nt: TGCAGCGTTGAAGAGCGGGATTACGAGCAGTACTTC
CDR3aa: CSVEERDYEQYF

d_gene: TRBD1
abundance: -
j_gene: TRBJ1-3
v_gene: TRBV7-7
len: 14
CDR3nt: TGTGCTAGCAGCCCCGGGGGACAGGGGGACACCATATATTTT
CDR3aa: CASSPGGQGDTIYF

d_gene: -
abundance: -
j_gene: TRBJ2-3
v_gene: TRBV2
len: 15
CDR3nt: TGTGCCAGCAGTGAAGACTCAACAGACACAGATACGCAGTATTTT
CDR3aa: CASSEDSTDTDTQYF

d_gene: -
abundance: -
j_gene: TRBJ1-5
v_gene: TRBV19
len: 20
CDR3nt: TGTGCCAGTAGTATAGGAAGAGGACACATGGGGTCCTATAGCAATCAGCCCCAGCATTTT
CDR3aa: CASSIGRGHMGSYSNQPQHF

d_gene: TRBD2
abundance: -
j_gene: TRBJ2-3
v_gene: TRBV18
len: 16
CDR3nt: TGTGCCAGCTCACCCCTAGCGGGGATTAGCACAGATACGCAGTATTTT
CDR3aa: CASSPLAGISTDTQYF

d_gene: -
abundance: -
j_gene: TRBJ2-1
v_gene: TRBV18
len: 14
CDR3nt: TGTGCCAGCTCACCACCGGGCCAAACCAATGAGCAGTTCTTC
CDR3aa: CASSPPGQTNEQFF

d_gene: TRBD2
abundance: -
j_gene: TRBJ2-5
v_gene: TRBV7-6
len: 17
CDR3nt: TGTGCCAGCAGCTTCGGTATAGCGGGGGGGTACCAAGAGACCCAGTACTTC
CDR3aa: CASSFGIAGGYQETQYF

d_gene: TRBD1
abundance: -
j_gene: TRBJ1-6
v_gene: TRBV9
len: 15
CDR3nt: TGTGCCAGCAGCGTTTACGGGACAGGTAATTCACCCCTCCACTTT
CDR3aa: CASSVYGTGNSPLHF

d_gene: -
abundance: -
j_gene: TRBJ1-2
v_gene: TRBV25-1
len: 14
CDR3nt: TGTGCCAGCAGTGAATCTGTGACAGGACATGGCTACACCTTC
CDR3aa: CASSESVTGHGYTF

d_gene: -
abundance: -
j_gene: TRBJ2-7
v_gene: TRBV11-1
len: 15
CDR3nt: TGTGCCAGCAGCTTAGCGGATGGACAGACCTACGAGCAGTACTTC
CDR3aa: CASSLADGQTYEQYF

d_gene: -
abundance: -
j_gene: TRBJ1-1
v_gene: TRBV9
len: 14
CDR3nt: TGTGCCAGCAGCGCTTCAGCGACGAACACTGAAGCTTTCTTT
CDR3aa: CASSASATNTEAFF

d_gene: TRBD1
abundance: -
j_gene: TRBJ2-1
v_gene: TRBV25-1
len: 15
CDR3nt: TGTGCCAGCAGCGACAGGGGTAGCTCCTACAATGAGCAGTTCTTC
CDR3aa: CASSDRGSSYNEQFF

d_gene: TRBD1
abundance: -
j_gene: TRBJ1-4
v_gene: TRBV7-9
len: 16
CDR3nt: TGTGCCAGCAGCTCTAGCCCGGGACAGGGGAATGAAAAACTGTTTTTT
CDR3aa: CASSSSPGQGNEKLFF

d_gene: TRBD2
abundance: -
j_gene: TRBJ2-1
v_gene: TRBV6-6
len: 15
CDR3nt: TGTGCCAGCAGTTACTCTAGCGGGGACTACAATGAGCAGTTCTTC
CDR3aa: CASSYSSGDYNEQFF

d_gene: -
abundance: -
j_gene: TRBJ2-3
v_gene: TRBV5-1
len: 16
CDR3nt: TGCGCCAGCAGCCGAGGGGAGGGGGGGGGCACAGATACGCAGTATTTT
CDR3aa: CASSRGEGGGTDTQYF

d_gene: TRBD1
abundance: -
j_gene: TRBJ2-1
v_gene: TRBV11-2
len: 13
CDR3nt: TGTGCCAGCCTGTGGACAGGGAACAATGAGCAGTTCTTC
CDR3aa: CASLWTGNNEQFF

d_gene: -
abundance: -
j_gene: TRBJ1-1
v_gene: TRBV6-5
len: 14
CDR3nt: TGTGCCAGCAGTGTAGAAGGGGCTCGGGCTGAAGCTTTCTTT
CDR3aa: CASSVEGARAEAFF

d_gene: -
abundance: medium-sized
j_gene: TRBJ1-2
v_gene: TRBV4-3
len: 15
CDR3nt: TGCGCCAGCAGCCAAGATAGGCGGGGTCGCTATGGCTACACCTTC
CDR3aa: CASSQDRRGRYGYTF

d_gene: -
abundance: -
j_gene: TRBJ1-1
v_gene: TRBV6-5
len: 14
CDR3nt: TGTGCCAGCAGGGCCAGGGAGGCGAACACTGAAGCTTTCTTT
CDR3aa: CASRAREANTEAFF

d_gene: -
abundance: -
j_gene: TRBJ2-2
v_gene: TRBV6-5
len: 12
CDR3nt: TGTGCCAGCAGCCCTAGGGGCGGGGAGCTGTTTTTT
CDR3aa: CASSPRGGELFF

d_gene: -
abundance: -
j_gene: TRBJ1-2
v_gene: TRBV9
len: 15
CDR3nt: TGTGCCAGCAGCCCCCTCCCACAGGGAAACTATGGCTACACCTTC
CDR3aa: CASSPLPQGNYGYTF

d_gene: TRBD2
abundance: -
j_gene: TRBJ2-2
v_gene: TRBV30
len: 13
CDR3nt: TGTGCCTGGACGCCGGGGGGCACCGGGGAGCTGTTTTTT
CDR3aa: CAWTPGGTGELFF

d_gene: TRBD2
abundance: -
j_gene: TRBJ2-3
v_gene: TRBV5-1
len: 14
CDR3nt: TGCGCCAGCAGCCTAGCGGGGTCTACAGATACGCAGTATTTT
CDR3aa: CASSLAGSTDTQYF

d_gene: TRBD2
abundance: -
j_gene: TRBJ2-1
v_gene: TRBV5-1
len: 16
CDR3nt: TGCGCCAGCAGCACCGAGCGGGGGGGGCCCTACAATGAGCAGTTCTTC
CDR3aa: CASSTERGGPYNEQFF

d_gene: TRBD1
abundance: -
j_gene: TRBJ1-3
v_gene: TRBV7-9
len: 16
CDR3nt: TGTGCCAGCAGCTTGGGGGACAGGGGTGCCGGAAACACCATATATTTT
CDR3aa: CASSLGDRGAGNTIYF

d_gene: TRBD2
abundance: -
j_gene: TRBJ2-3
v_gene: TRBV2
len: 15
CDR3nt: TGTGCCAGCTCCCGCCCCCGGGGGGGCACAGATACGCAGTATTTT
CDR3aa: CASSRPRGGTDTQYF

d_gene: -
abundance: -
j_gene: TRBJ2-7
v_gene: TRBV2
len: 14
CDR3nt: TGTGCCAGCAGGGATAAACTAGGATCCTACGAGCAGTACTTC
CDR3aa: CASRDKLGSYEQYF

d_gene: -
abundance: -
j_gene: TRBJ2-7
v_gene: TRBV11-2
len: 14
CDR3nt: TGTGCCAGCAGCTTAGTAGCCTCAGTTCAAGAGCAGTACTTC
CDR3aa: CASSLVASVQEQYF

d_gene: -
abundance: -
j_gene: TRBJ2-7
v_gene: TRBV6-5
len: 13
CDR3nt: TGTGCCAGCAGTGCGGGACCCTCCTACGAGCAGTACTTC
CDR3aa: CASSAGPSYEQYF

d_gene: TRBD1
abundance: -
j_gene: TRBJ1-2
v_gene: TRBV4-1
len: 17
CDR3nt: TGCGCCAGCAGCCAAGATTATAGGACAGGGGCTTACTATGGCTACACCTTC
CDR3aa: CASSQDYRTGAYYGYTF

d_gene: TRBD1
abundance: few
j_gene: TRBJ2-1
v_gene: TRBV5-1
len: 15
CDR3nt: TGCGCCAGCAGCTTGGAGGGACAGGGTAACGATGAGCAGTTCTTC
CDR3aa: CASSLEGQGNDEQFF

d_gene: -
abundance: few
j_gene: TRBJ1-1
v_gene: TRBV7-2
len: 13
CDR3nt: TGTGCCAGCAGCTTACCGAGAAACACTGAAGCTTTCTTT
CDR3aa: CASSLPRNTEAFF

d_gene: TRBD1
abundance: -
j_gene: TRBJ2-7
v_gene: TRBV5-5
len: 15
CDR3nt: TGTGCCAGCAGCCAGGACAGGGGGAGCCCCTACGAGCAGTACTTC
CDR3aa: CASSQDRGSPYEQYF